This T cell receptor (beta chain) was observed in a study of vaccination effects on CD4 cells after COVID-19. Overall study context: Relative to the second dose, post-vaccine samples were obtained a median of 72 days later.

This clone was observed a single time. The antigen remains undetermined. Some clones are missing from TCRdb's copy, which holds only in-frame ones; the method was immunoSEQ multiplex PCR. This sample has tens of thousands of clones, with around 73% found just once. The ViraFEST assay expanded antigen-specific CD4+ T cells with viral peptide pools before sequencing. Cells that had been cultured for approximately eleven days were the source of isolated CD4+ T cells. Vaccine administered to participants consisted of two doses of either BNT162b2 or mRNA-1273. IL-2 at about 10 IU/ml and peptides at roughly 10 ug/ml were added to cultured PBMC, around 2 million per well. The TCR originated in a human donor who received a COVID-19 vaccine. Sequenced material: CD4+ T cells from PBMCs cultured with HCoV-229E spike peptides, taken after COVID-19 vaccination.

The CDR3 loop is CASNLRRENGYTF. The CDR3 nucleotides are TGTGCCAGCAACCTTCGCAGGGAGAATGGCTACACCTTC. V usage is TRBV2 and J usage is TRBJ1-2; the D gene is possibly TRBD1 (5 bases). Germline V gene lookup returns CDR1 SNHLY and CDR2 FYNNEI. The V end was cut by 7 bases, the J end by 6 bases, with 15 bases between. CDR3 size: 13 residues.